This TCR beta chain was profiled in a study of blood T cell repertoires in COVID-19. Seattle patients were enrolled during active infection and followed longitudinally. Germline V gene data show CDR1 as MNHEY and CDR2 as SVGAGI. The CDR3 totals 13 residues. After removal of 6 bases from V and 5 bases from J, the junction contained 3 bases not matched to a gene. As handled by the study authors: Reference gene primer amplification gave nucleated cell count estimates. TCRdb's copy holds only in-frame clones and misses some; the assay was immunoSEQ multiplex PCR. That table is the source of V, J and clone size, and D and trimming were worked out from the DNA. Of tens of thousands of clones listed, 78% are singletons.

The sample taken for sequencing was peripheral blood. V is TRBV6-5 and J is TRBJ2-5; TRBD1 agrees at 10 bases. This clonotype was obtained from a man in his 70s with COVID-19, enrolled during active disease. CDR3 region: CASRGTGDETQYF. CDR3 nucleotides: TGTGCCAGCAGGGGGACAGGGGACGAGACCCAGTACTTC.